This T cell receptor beta chain was captured in a study of long-term antiretroviral therapy in people with HIV. About the research overall: It was about a decade after the earliest samples that the 2015 immediate-ART recommendation appeared. General study results and limits: Upon ART, diversity increased but remained lower than transplant donor controls. Absence of data on ART adherence, viral resistance or therapy changes was noted.

CDR3 length: 15 residues. Germline V gene data show CDR1 as MGHDK and CDR2 as SYGVNS. Trimming removed 3 bases from V and 4 bases from J, with 12 bases in between. This clone was seen a handful of times. No antigen is known for it. Runs used v3.0 of the immunoSEQ assay and were done at survey level. The repertoire was sequenced with immunoSEQ multiplex PCR; TCRdb's copy has only in-frame clones and lacks some. The table lists approximately 23,000 clones, around four fifths of them singletons. This sequence originates from a man younger than 45 with HIV. The rearrangement links TRBV25-1 to TRBJ1-4; D not certain. This specimen was unsorted PBMCs, taken roughly 5.9 years after starting antiretroviral therapy. The CDR3 region has the DNA TGTGCCAGCAGTGACCTAATTGGAAGTAATGAAAAACTGTTTTTT. Translated, it gives CASSDLIGSNEKLFF. The entire variable domain, with the rest obtained from reference TRBV25-1 and TRBJ1-4, is as follows: EADIYQTPRYLVIGTGKKITLECSQTMGHDKMYWYQQDPGMELHLIHYSYGVNSTEKGDLSSESTVSRIRTEHFPLTLESARPSHTSQYLCASSDLIGSNEKLFFGSGTQLSVL.